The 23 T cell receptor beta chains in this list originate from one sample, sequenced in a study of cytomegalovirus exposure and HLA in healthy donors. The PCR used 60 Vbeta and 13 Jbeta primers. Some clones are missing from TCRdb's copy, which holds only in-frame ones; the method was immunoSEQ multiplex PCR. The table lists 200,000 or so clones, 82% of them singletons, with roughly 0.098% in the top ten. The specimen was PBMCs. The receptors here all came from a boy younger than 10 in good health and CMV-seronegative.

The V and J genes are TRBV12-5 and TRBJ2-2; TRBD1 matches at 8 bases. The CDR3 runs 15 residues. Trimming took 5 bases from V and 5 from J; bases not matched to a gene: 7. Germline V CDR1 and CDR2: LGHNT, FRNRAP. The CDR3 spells CASGAGQGLTGELFF. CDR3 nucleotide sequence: TGTGCTAGTGGTGCCGGACAGGGATTAACCGGGGAGCTGTTTTTT.

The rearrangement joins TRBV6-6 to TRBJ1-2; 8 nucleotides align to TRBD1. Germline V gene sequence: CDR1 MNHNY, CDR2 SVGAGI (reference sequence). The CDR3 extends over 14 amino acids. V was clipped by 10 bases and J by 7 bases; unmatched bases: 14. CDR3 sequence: CATVSQGAVVGYTF. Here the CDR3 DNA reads TGTGCCACAGTCTCCCAGGGGGCGGTAGTTGGCTACACCTTC.

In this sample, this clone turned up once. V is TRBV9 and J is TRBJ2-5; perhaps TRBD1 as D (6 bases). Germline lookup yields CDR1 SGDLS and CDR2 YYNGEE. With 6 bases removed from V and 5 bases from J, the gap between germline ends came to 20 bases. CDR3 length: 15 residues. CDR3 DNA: TGTGCCAGCACCATATTGGGGGCCCCGCGGGAGACCCAGTACTTC. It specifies CASTILGAPRETQYF.

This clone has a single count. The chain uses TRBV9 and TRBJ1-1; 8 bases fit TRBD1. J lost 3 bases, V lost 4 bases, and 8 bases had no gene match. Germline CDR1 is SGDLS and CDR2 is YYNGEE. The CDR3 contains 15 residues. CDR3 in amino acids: CASSLGTGIDTEAFF. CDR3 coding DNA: TGTGCCAGCAGCCTAGGGACAGGTATCGACACTGAAGCTTTCTTT.

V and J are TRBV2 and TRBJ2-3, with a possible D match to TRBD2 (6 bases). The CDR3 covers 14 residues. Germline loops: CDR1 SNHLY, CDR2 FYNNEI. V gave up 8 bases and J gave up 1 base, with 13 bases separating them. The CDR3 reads CASGLSSGTDTQYF. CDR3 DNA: TGTGCCAGCGGATTATCTAGCGGCACAGATACGCAGTATTTT.

CDR3 bases: TGTGCCAGCAAGGGGTATGGCTACACCTTC. This codes for CASKGYGYTF. The genes are TRBV2 and TRBJ1-2; D possibly corresponds to TRBD1 (5 bases). Germline CDR1 and CDR2: SNHLY and FYNNEI. This CDR3 comprises 10 residues. V shed 7 bases and J shed 5 bases, with 5 bases lying between them. Looking up the rest from reference TRBV2 and TRBJ1-2 gives the full variable domain: EPEVTQTPSHQVTQMGQEVILRCVPISNHLYFYWYRQILGQKVEFLVSFYNNEISEKSEIFDDQFSVERPDGSNFTLKIRSTKLEDSAMYFCASKGYGYTFGSGTRLTVV.

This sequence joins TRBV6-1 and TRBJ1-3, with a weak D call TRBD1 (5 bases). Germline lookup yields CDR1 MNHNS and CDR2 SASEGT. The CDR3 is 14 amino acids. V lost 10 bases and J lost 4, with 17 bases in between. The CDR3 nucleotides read TGTGCCACCGGACCAGGGTTCTCCGGAAACACCATATATTTT. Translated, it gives CATGPGFSGNTIYF.

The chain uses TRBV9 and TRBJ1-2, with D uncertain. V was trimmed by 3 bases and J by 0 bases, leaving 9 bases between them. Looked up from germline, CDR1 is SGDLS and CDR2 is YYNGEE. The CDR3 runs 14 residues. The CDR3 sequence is CASSGRESNYGYTF. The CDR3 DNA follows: TGTGCCAGCAGCGGGCGGGAGTCTAACTATGGCTACACCTTC.

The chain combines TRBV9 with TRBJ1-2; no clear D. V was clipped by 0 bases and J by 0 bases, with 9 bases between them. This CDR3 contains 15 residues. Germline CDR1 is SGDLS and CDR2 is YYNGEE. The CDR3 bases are TGTGCCAGCAGCGTAGCCAGGTCCTCTAACTATGGCTACACCTTC. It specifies CASSVARSSNYGYTF.

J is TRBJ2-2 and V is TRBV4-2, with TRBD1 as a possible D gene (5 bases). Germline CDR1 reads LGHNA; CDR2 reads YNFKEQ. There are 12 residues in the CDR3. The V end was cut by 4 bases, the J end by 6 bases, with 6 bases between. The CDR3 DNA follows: TGTGCCAGCAGCCCCAGGGCCGGGGAGCTGTTTTTT. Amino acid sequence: CASSPRAGELFF.

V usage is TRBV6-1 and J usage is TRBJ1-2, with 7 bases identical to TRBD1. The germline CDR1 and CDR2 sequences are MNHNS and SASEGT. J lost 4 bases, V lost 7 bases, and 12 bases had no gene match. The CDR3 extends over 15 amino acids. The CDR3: CASNQMTGYPYGYTF. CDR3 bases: TGTGCCAGCAACCAAATGACAGGGTATCCCTATGGCTACACCTTC.

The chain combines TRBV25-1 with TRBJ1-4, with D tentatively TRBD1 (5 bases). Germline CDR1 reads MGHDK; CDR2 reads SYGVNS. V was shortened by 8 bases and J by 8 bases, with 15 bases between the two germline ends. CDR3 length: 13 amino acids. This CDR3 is CASHGGRVEKLFF. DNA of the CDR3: TGTGCCAGCCATGGGGGGAGGGTCGAAAAACTGTTTTTT.

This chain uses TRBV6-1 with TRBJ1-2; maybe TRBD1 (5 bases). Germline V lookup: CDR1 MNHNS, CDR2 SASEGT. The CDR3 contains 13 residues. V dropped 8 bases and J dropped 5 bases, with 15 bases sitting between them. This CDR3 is CASRARGGYGYTF. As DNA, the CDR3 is TGTGCCAGCCGGGCCCGGGGGGGTTATGGCTACACCTTC.

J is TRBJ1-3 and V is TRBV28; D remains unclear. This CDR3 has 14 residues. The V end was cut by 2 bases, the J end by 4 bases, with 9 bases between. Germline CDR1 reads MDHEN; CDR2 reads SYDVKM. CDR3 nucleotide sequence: TGTGCCAGCAGTTTAAGATTCGGGGGAAACACCATATATTTT. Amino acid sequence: CASSLRFGGNTIYF.

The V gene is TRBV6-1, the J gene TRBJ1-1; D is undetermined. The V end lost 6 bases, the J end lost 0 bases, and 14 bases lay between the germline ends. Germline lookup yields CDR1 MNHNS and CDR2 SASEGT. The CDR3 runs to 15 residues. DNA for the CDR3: TGTGCCAGCAGGAAGGCGGCCGTCCTGAACACTGAAGCTTTCTTT. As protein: CASRKAAVLNTEAFF.

CDR3: CASSADRVGSPLHF. The CDR3 region has the DNA TGTGCCAGCAGTGCAGACAGGGTGGGTTCACCCCTCCACTTT. This sequence joins TRBV6-5 and TRBJ1-6; TRBD1 aligns across 7 bases. In germline, CDR1 is MNHEY, CDR2 SVGAGI. Trimming removed 5 bases from V and 9 bases from J; junction bases left unmatched: 7. This CDR3 comprises 14 residues.

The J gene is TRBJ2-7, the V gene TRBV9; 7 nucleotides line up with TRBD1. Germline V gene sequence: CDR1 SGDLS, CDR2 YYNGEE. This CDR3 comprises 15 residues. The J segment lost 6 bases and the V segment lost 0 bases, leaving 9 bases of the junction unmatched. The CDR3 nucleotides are TGTGCCAGCAGCGTAGAGGGGGCGGCCGGAAGCGAGCAGTACTTC. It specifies CASSVEGAAGSEQYF.

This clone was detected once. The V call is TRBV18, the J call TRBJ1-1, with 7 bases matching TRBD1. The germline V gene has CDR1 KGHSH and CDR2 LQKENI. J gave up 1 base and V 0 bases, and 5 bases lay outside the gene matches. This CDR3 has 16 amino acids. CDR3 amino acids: CASSPPGQPRNTEAFF. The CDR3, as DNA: TGTGCCAGCTCACCACCGGGACAGCCAAGGAACACTGAAGCTTTCTTT.

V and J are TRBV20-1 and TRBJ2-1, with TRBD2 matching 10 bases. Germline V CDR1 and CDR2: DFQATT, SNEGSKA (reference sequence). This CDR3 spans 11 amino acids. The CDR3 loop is CGTSGVDEQFF. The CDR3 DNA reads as TGCGGAACTAGCGGGGTGGATGAGCAGTTCTTC.

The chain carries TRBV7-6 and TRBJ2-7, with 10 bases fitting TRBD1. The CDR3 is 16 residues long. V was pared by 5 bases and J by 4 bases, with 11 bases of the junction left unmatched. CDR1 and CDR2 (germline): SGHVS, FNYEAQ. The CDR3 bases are TGTGCCAGCAGCGATCCCATTCGGACAGGGGGGTACGAGCAGTACTTC. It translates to CASSDPIRTGGYEQYF.

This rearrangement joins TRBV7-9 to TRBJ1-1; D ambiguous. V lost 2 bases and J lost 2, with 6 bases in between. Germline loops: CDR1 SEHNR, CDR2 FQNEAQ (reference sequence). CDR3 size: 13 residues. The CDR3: CASSLQVNTEAFF. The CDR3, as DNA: TGTGCCAGCAGCTTACAGGTAAACACTGAAGCTTTCTTT.

CDR3 protein: CASSYTGSIYTEAFF. The CDR3 DNA sequence: TGTGCCAGCAGTTATACAGGGTCTATATACACTGAAGCTTTCTTT. The chain has TRBV6-5 and TRBJ1-1; possible D gene TRBD1, 6 bases. This CDR3 has 15 residues. From germline, CDR1 is MNHEY and CDR2 SVGAGI. With 3 bases removed from V and 3 bases from J, the gap between germline ends came to 14 bases.

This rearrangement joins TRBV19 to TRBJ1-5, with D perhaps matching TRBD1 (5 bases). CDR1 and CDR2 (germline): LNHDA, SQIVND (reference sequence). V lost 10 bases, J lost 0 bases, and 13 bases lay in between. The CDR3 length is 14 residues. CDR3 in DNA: TGTGCCACAAGGACAATCAATAGCAATCAGCCCCAGCATTTT. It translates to CATRTINSNQPQHF.